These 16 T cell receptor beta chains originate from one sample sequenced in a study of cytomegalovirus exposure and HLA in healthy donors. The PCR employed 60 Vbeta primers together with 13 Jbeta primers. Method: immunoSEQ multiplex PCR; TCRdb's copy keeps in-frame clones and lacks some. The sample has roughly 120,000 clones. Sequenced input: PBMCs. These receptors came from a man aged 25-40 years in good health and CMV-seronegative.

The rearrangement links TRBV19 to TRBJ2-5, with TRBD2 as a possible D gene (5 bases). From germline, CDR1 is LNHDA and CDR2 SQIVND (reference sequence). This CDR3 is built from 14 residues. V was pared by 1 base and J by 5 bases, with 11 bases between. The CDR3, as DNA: TGTGCCAGTAGTATAGCCAGGACTGAGGAGACCCAGTACTTC. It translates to CASSIARTEETQYF.

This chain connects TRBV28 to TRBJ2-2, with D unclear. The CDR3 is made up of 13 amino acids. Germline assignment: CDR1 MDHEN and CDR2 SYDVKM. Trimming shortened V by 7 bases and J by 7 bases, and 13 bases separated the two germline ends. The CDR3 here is CASNTLGSGELFF. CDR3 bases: TGTGCCAGCAACACCCTAGGCAGCGGGGAGCTGTTTTTT. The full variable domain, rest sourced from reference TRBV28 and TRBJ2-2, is DVKVTQSSRYLVKRTGEKVFLECVQDMDHENMFWYRQDPGLGLRLIYFSYDVKMKEKGDIPEGYSVSREKKERFSLILESASTNQTSMYLCASNTLGSGELFFGEGSRLTVL.

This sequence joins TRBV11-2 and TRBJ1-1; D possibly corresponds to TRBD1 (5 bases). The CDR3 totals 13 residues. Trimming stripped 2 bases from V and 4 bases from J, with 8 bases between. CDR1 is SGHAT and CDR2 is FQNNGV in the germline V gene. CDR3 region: CASSLWGSTEAFF. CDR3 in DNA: TGTGCCAGCAGCTTATGGGGCAGCACTGAAGCTTTCTTT.

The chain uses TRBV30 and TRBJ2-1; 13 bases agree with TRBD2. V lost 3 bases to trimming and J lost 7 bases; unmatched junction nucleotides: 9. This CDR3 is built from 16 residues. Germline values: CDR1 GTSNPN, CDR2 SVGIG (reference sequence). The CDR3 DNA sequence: TGTGCCTGGAGGGCCCGGACTAGCGGGAGAAAGAATGAGCAGTTCTTC. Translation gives CAWRARTSGRKNEQFF.

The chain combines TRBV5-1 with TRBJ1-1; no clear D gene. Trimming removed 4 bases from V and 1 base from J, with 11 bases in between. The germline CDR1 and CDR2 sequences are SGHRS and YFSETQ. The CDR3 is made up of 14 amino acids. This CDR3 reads CASSPLQRNTEAFF. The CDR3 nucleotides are TGCGCCAGCAGCCCCTTACAACGGAACACTGAAGCTTTCTTT.

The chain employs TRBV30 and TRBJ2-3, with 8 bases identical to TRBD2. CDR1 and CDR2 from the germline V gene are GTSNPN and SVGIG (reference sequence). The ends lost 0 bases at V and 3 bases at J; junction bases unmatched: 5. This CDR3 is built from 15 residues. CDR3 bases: TGTGCCTGGAGTGTACCAGCGGGAGTTACAGATACGCAGTATTTT. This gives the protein CAWSVPAGVTDTQYF.

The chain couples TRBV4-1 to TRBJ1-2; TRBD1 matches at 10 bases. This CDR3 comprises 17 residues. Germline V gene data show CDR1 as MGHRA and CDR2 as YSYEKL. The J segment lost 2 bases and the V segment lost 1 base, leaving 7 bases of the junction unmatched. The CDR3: CASSQVTGTGVNYGYTF. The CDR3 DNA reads TGCGCCAGCAGCCAAGTCACGGGGACAGGGGTAAACTATGGCTACACCTTC.

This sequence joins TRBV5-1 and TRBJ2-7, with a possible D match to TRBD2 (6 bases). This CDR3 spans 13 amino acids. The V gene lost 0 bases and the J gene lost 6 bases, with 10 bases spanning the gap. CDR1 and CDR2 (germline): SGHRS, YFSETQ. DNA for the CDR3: TGCGCCAGCAGCTTGGCCGGGGGAGCCGAGCAGTACTTC. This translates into CASSLAGGAEQYF.

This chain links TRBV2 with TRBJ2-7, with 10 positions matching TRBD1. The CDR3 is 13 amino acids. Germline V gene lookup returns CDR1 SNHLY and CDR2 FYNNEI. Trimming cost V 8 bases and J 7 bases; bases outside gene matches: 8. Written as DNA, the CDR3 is TGTGCCAGCCGGACAGGGGGGGAAGGAGAGCAGTACTTC. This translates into CASRTGGEGEQYF.

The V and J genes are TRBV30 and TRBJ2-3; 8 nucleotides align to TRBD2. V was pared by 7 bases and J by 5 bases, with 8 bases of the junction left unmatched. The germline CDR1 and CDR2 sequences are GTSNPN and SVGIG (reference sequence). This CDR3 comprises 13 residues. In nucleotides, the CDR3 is TGTGCCTTAGAGCGGGGGTGGGAAGATACGCAGTATTTT. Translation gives CALERGWEDTQYF.

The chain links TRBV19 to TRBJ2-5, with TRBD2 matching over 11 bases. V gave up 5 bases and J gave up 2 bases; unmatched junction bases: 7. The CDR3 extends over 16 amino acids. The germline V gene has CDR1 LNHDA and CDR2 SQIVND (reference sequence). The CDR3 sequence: CASSRARTSGQETQYF. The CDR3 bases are TGTGCCAGTAGTCGGGCCCGGACTAGCGGGCAAGAGACCCAGTACTTC.

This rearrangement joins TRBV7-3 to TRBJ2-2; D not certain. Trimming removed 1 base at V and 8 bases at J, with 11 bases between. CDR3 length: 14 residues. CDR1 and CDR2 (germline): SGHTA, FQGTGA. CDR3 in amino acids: CASSLNTWAGELFF. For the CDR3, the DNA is TGTGCCAGCAGCTTAAACACTTGGGCGGGGGAGCTGTTTTTT.

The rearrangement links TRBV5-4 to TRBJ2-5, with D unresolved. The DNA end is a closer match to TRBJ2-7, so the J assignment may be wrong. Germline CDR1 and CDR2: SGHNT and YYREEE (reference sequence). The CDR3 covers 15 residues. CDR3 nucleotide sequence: TGTGCCAGCAGCTTGGCTGGCGGCTCCAACTACGAGCAGTACTTC. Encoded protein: CASSLAGGSNYEQYF.

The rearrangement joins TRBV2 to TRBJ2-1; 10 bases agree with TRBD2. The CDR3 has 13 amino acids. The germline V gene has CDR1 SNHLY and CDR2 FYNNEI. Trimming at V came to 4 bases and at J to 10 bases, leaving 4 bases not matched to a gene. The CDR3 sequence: CASSVIAGGEQFF. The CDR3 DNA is TGTGCCAGCAGTGTAATAGCGGGAGGCGAGCAGTTCTTC.

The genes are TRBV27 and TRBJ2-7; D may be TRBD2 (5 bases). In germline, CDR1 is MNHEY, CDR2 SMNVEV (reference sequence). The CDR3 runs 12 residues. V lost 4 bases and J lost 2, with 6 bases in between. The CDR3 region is CASSSGTYEQYF. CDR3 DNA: TGTGCCAGCAGTTCCGGGACCTACGAGCAGTACTTC.

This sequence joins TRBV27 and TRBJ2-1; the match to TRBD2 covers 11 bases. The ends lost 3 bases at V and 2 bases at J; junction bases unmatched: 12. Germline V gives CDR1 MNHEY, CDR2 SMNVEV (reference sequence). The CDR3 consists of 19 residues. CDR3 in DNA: TGTGCCAGCAGTTTCTCCGTTCTAGCGGGAGGTACCACCTACAATGAGCAGTTCTTC. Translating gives CASSFSVLAGGTTYNEQFF.